Sequencing of this TCR beta chain was carried out in a study of beta chain features in type 1 diabetes. This CDR3 region has 15 residues. Unmatched junction bases numbered 7, after V lost 8 bases and J lost 4 bases. CDR1 and CDR2 (germline): LNHDA, SQIVND (reference sequence). cDNA synthesis used the whole RNA isolate, giving expressed TCRB sequences. Sequencing used immunoSEQ multiplex PCR; TCRdb keeps in-frame clones, though not all of them. Found here are roughly 400,000 clones, around 15% of them singletons; the top ten hold more than 0.015%. The clonotype comes from a woman aged 18-29 years in good health. Sequenced: naive CD4+ T cells from blood. The V and J genes are TRBV19 and TRBJ2-1; 11 bases are shared with TRBD2. The CDR3 nucleotides are TGTGCCAGTGATCGGACTAGCGGGCCGTACAATGAGCAGTTCTTC. This gives the protein CASDRTSGPYNEQFF. Filled out from reference TRBV19 and TRBJ2-1, the complete variable domain reads DGGITQSPKYLFRKEGQNVTLSCEQNLNHDAMYWYRQDPGQGLRLIYYSQIVNDFQKGDIAEGYSVSREKKESFPLTVTSAQKNPTAFYLCASDRTSGPYNEQFFGPGTRLTVL.